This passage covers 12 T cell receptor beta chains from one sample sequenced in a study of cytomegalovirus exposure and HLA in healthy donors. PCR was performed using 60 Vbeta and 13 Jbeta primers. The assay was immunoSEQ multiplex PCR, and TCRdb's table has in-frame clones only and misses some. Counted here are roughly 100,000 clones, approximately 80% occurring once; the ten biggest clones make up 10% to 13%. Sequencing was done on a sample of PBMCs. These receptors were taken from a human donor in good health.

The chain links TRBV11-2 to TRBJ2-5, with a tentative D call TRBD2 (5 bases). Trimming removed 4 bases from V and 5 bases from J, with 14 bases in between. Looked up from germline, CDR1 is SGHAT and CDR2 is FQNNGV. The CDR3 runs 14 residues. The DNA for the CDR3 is TGTGCCAGCAGCTCCCGTGTCGGGGTTGAGACCCAGTACTTC. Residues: CASSSRVGVETQYF.

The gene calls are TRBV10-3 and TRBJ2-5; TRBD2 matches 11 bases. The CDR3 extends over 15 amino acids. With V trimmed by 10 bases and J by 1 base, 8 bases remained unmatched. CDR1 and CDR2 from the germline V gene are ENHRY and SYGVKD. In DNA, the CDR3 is TGTGCCAAAGGGGGACTAGCGGACTTCCAAGAGACCCAGTACTTC. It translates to CAKGGLADFQETQYF.

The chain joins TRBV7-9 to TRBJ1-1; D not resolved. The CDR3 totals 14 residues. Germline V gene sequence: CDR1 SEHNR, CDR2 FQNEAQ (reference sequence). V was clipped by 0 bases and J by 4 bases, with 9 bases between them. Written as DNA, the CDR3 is TGTGCCAGCAGCTTAGCGGAAGCTAGCACTGAAGCTTTCTTT. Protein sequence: CASSLAEASTEAFF.

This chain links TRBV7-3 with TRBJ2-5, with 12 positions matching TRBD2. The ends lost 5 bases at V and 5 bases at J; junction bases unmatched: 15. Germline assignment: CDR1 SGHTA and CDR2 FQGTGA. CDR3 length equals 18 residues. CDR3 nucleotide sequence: TGTGCCAGCAGCAAAGAAGGACTAGCGGGACGCTCCGCGGAGACCCAGTACTTC. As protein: CASSKEGLAGRSAETQYF.

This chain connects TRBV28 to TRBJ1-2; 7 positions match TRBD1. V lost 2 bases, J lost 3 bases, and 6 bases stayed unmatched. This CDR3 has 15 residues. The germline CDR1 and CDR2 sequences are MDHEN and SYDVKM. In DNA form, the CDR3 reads TGTGCCAGCAGTTTAGCCAGGGGGGATTACTATGGCTACACCTTC. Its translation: CASSLARGDYYGYTF.

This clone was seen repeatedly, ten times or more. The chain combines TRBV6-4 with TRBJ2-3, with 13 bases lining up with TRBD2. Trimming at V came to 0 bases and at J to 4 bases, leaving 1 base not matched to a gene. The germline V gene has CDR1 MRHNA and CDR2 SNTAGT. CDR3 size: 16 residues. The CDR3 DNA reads TGTGCCAGCAGTGACTCGACTAGCGGGGGGTCAGATACGCAGTATTTT. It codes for CASSDSTSGGSDTQYF.

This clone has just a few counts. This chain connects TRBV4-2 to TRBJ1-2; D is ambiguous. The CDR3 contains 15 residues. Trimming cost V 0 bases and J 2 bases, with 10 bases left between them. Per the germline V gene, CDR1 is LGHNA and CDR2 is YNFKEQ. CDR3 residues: CASSQDREPNYGYTF. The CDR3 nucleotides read TGTGCCAGCAGCCAAGATCGGGAGCCCAACTATGGCTACACCTTC.

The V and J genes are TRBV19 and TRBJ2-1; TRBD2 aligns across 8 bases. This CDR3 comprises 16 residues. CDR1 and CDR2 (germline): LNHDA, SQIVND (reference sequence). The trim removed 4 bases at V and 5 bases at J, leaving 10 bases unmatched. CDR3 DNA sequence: TGTGCCAGTAGTACACCGGGGACTAGATCCAACAATGAGCAGTTCTTC. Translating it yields CASSTPGTRSNNEQFF.

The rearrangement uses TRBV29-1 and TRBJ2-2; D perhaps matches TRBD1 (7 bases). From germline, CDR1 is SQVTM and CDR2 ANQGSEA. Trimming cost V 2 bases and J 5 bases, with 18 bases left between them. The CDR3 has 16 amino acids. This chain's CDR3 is CSVERGGGGYTGELFF. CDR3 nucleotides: TGCAGCGTTGAACGGGGCGGAGGGGGCTATACCGGGGAGCTGTTTTTT.

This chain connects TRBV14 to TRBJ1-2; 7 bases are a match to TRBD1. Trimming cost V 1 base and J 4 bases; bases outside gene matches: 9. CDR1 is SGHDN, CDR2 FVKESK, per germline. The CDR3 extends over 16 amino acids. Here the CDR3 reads CASSQVSGQDSYGYTF. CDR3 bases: TGTGCCAGCAGCCAAGTGTCCGGACAGGACTCCTATGGCTACACCTTC.

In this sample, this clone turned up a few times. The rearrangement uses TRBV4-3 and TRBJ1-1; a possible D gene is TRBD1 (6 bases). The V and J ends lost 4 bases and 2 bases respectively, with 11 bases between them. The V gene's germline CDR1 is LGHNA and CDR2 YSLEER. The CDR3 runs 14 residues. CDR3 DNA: TGCGCCAGCAGCCTAGGGACAACTAACACTGAAGCTTTCTTT. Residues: CASSLGTTNTEAFF.

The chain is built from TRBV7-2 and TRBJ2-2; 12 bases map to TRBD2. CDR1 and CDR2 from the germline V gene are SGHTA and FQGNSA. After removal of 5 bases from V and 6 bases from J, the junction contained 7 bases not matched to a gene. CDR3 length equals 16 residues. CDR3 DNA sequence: TGTGCCAGCAGCCACCGGACTAGCGGGATACCCGGGGAGCTGTTTTTT. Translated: CASSHRTSGIPGELFF.